A selection of T cell receptor beta chains follows, all from one sample in a study of CD8 T cells in Susac syndrome. MiXCR, run by TCRdb on the immunoSEQ multiplex PCR reads, gives a single entry per CDR3 protein. Of 120,000 or so distinct CDR3 sequences in the sample, 85% to 95% were seen once. Sequencing used CD4+ T cells from PBMCs. These receptors originate from a human donor with multiple sclerosis. Both conserved end residues are trimmed from each CDR3. The D gene is left open where the match is weak.

d_call v_call cdr3_aa
TRBD1 TRBV28 ASSIPAGQGASGANVLT
TRBD2 TRBV29-1 SVETSGALNEQF
. TRBV18 ASSPSMNTEAF
. TRBV6-5 ASSYSGPSTRYNSPLH
. TRBV7-3 ASSLPSGTVGGTQY
. TRBV30 AWIPGGGRATEAF
. TRBV28 ASSLNVGRPGGLNQAKNIQY
TRBD1 TRBV7-6 ASSLAGGQLNTEAF
. TRBV30 ANSGTSYGYT
. TRBV12-3/TRBV12-4 ASSLSWSGRTNTGELF
. TRBV20-1 SASRQPYSNQPQH
TRBD1 TRBV5-1 ASSLGQGGPTGELF
. TRBV5-6 ASSLDSHGYT
. TRBV19 ASSIWGRGLSGSPLH
. TRBV7-8 ASSFTDGETQY
. TRBV29-1 SVGGWDLGETQY
. TRBV15 ATSRDQRLRTDTQY
. TRBV7-6 ASSSRDKGIHEQY
. TRBV6-1 ASSFDRDSNQPQH
. TRBV18 ASSLGRNTEAF
TRBD1 TRBV15 ATSSGTGQETQY
. TRBV3-1 ASSRVQAGTGELF
. TRBV5-6 ASSLGSLNTQY
. TRBV12-5 ASGFQGRNTIY
TRBD1 TRBV29-1 SVQGGNTEAF
. TRBV7-8 ASSHGTGAGANVLT
. TRBV2 ASIPRGTSDEAF
. TRBV14 ASSQSYEQY
. TRBV25-1 ASSLRQGRGTNEKLF